These T cell receptor beta chains were read from a single sample in a study of T cells in Graves' hyperthyroidism and ophthalmopathy. TCRdb fed the multiplex PCR reads into MiXCR, producing one record per CDR3 protein. The sample consists of 600,000 to 700,000 distinct CDR3 sequences, about 45% of them appearing once. Sequencing was done on a sample of peripheral blood or thyroid tissue (not recorded which). The receptors were gathered from an adult man with Graves' disease, either hyperthyroidism or ophthalmopathy (not recorded which). Both conserved end residues are part of each CDR3. The D gene is left open where the match is weak. Clone size is stated in some rows and not others, as once, few, many or a class when expanded.

v_gene: TRBV7-2
d_gene: -
abundance: -
j_gene: TRBJ1-3
CDR3nt: TGTGCCAGCAGCTTAGGGGGACTCACTGGAAACACCATATATTTT
CDR3aa: CASSLGGLTGNTIYF

v_gene: TRBV2
d_gene: TRBD2
abundance: -
j_gene: TRBJ2-7
CDR3nt: TGTGCCAGCTCACCACGGGGGGGCGCGGGATACGAGCAGTACTTC
CDR3aa: CASSPRGGAGYEQYF

v_gene: TRBV6-1
d_gene: TRBD1
abundance: -
j_gene: TRBJ1-1
CDR3nt: TGTGCCAGCAGTGAAGCCATCGAAACACAGGGGCCAGCTTTCTTT
CDR3aa: CASSEAIETQGPAFF

v_gene: TRBV19
d_gene: -
abundance: few
j_gene: TRBJ1-1
CDR3nt: TGTGCCAGTAGTAGGGAAACTGAAGCTTTCTTT
CDR3aa: CASSRETEAFF

v_gene: TRBV29-1
d_gene: -
abundance: many
j_gene: TRBJ1-6
CDR3nt: TGCAGCGCCATGAAACAGGGATCTAATTCACCCCTCCACTTT
CDR3aa: CSAMKQGSNSPLHF

v_gene: TRBV25-1
d_gene: TRBD1
abundance: many
j_gene: TRBJ1-5
CDR3nt: TGTGCCAGCGGGGGAAGGGGGCTGTATAGCAATCAGCCCCAGCATTTT
CDR3aa: CASGGRGLYSNQPQHF

v_gene: TRBV5-5
d_gene: -
abundance: -
j_gene: TRBJ1-1
CDR3nt: TGTGCCAGCAGCTTGGGCACCAGAGGAGCTTTCTTT
CDR3aa: CASSLGTRGAFF

v_gene: TRBV9
d_gene: TRBD2
abundance: few
j_gene: TRBJ2-5
CDR3nt: TGTGCCAGCAGCGGAGCGGGAGGGACCCAAGAGACCCAGTACTTC
CDR3aa: CASSGAGGTQETQYF

v_gene: TRBV7-9
d_gene: -
abundance: few
j_gene: TRBJ1-1
CDR3nt: TGTGCCAGCAGCTTAAAACAGCTCAAGACTGAAGCTTTCTTT
CDR3aa: CASSLKQLKTEAFF

v_gene: TRBV6-5
d_gene: -
abundance: -
j_gene: TRBJ1-2
CDR3nt: TGTGCCAGCAATGGGAGGGCGGGCTTCGACTATGGCTACACCTTC
CDR3aa: CASNGRAGFDYGYTF

v_gene: TRBV12-3/TRBV12-4
d_gene: -
abundance: -
j_gene: TRBJ1-4
CDR3nt: TGTGCCAGCAGCACCGGAGGGGATAATGAAAAACTGTTTTTT
CDR3aa: CASSTGGDNEKLFF

v_gene: TRBV5-1
d_gene: -
abundance: -
j_gene: TRBJ1-4
CDR3nt: TGCGCCAGCAGCCCCGAGGGGATTAATGAAAAACTGTTTTTT
CDR3aa: CASSPEGINEKLFF

v_gene: TRBV20-1
d_gene: -
abundance: once
j_gene: TRBJ1-5
CDR3nt: TGCAGTGCTAGTGCCTTATCAGGTCAGCCCCAGCATTTT
CDR3aa: CSASALSGQPQHF

v_gene: TRBV25-1
d_gene: -
abundance: -
j_gene: TRBJ1-3
CDR3nt: TGTGCCAGCAGTTTACCCGGACAGAATACCGGAAACACCATATATTTT
CDR3aa: CASSLPGQNTGNTIYF

v_gene: TRBV20-1
d_gene: -
abundance: -
j_gene: TRBJ1-1
CDR3nt: TGCAGTGCTAGTTACGGGGTTGGCGGAAACACTGAAGCTTTCTTT
CDR3aa: CSASYGVGGNTEAFF

v_gene: TRBV2
d_gene: -
abundance: -
j_gene: TRBJ1-6
CDR3nt: TGTGCCAGCAGTGAATTGGGGCGTAATTCACCCCTCCACTTT
CDR3aa: CASSELGRNSPLHF

v_gene: TRBV7-9
d_gene: TRBD1
abundance: -
j_gene: TRBJ1-1
CDR3nt: TGTGCCAGCGGACAGGCGGCAAGGGGAGACACTGAAGCTTTCTTT
CDR3aa: CASGQAARGDTEAFF

v_gene: TRBV24-1
d_gene: TRBD1
abundance: few
j_gene: TRBJ1-1
CDR3nt: TGTGCCACCAGTGATTTGATCGGGGGACAGGGTCGAATGACTGAAGCTTTCTTT
CDR3aa: CATSDLIGGQGRMTEAFF

v_gene: TRBV29-1
d_gene: -
abundance: -
j_gene: TRBJ2-7
CDR3nt: -
CDR3aa: CSVASGTGRDERYF

v_gene: TRBV13
d_gene: -
abundance: many
j_gene: TRBJ1-6
CDR3nt: TGTGCCAGCAGCTTATTACAGGGTAGTTCACCCCTCCACTTT
CDR3aa: CASSLLQGSSPLHF

v_gene: TRBV2
d_gene: TRBD1
abundance: once
j_gene: TRBJ1-1
CDR3nt: TGTGCCAGCAGAGATCAGGGGGGTGCTTTCTTT
CDR3aa: CASRDQGGAFF

v_gene: TRBV19
d_gene: -
abundance: -
j_gene: TRBJ2-2
CDR3nt: TGTGCCAGTAGTATAGATCCACTCACCGGGGAGCTGTTTTTT
CDR3aa: CASSIDPLTGELFF

v_gene: TRBV19
d_gene: TRBD1
abundance: few
j_gene: TRBJ1-5
CDR3nt: TGTGCCAGTAGTCTAGAGACAGGGGGCGTCGATAGCAATCAGCCCCAGCATTTT
CDR3aa: CASSLETGGVDSNQPQHF

v_gene: TRBV5-1
d_gene: -
abundance: -
j_gene: TRBJ1-1
CDR3nt: TGCGCCAGCAGCCGAACAGGGTGGGGAATCGGCCTGAACACTGAAGCTTTCTTT
CDR3aa: CASSRTGWGIGLNTEAFF

v_gene: TRBV10-3
d_gene: -
abundance: few
j_gene: TRBJ1-5
CDR3nt: TGTGCCATCAGTAGGGGGGGTCAGCCCCAGCATTTT
CDR3aa: CAISRGGQPQHF

v_gene: TRBV2
d_gene: -
abundance: few
j_gene: TRBJ1-5
CDR3nt: TGTGCCAGCACCAAGGATCAGCCCCAGCATTTT
CDR3aa: CASTKDQPQHF

v_gene: TRBV11-3
d_gene: TRBD1
abundance: few
j_gene: TRBJ1-1
CDR3nt: TGTGCCAGCAGCCGGGGAGGGGGACAGGGGGCCTCCCTGAACACTGAAGCTTTCTTT
CDR3aa: CASSRGGGQGASLNTEAFF

v_gene: TRBV15
d_gene: TRBD1
abundance: -
j_gene: TRBJ1-3
CDR3nt: TGTGCCACCAGCATTGGGACAGGGAGGAACACCATATATTTT
CDR3aa: CATSIGTGRNTIYF

v_gene: TRBV20-1
d_gene: -
abundance: -
j_gene: TRBJ1-1
CDR3nt: TGCAGTGCTAGAATCACAGGGATCCGGGGCACTGAAGCTTTCTTT
CDR3aa: CSARITGIRGTEAFF

v_gene: TRBV29-1
d_gene: TRBD1
abundance: few
j_gene: TRBJ1-1
CDR3nt: TGCAGCTTAACAGGGGGCGATAGGGACACTGAAGCTTTCTTT
CDR3aa: CSLTGGDRDTEAFF

v_gene: TRBV7-2
d_gene: TRBD2
abundance: -
j_gene: TRBJ2-5
CDR3nt: TGTGCCAGCAGCTTATCGGGGCTAGCGGGAGGAGGGACCCAGTACTTC
CDR3aa: CASSLSGLAGGGTQYF

v_gene: TRBV7-9
d_gene: -
abundance: -
j_gene: TRBJ2-7
CDR3nt: TGTGCCAGCACCGACAGGTGGTCGAACTACGAGCAGTACTTC
CDR3aa: CASTDRWSNYEQYF

v_gene: TRBV12-3/TRBV12-4
d_gene: -
abundance: few
j_gene: TRBJ1-1
CDR3nt: TGTGCCAGCAGTTTCAGCACCTACACTGAAGCTTTCTTT
CDR3aa: CASSFSTYTEAFF

v_gene: TRBV10-3
d_gene: -
abundance: many
j_gene: TRBJ2-7
CDR3nt: TGTGCCATCAGGACACAGGGTACCTCCTACGAGCAGTACTTC
CDR3aa: CAIRTQGTSYEQYF

v_gene: TRBV2
d_gene: TRBD1
abundance: -
j_gene: TRBJ1-6
CDR3nt: TGTGCCGGGACAGGGCGTTCACCCCTCCACTTT
CDR3aa: CAGTGRSPLHF

v_gene: TRBV7-7
d_gene: -
abundance: -
j_gene: TRBJ2-3
CDR3nt: TGTGCTAGCAGCCCATTGACAACCACAGATACGCAGTATTTT
CDR3aa: CASSPLTTTDTQYF

v_gene: TRBV7-8
d_gene: TRBD2
abundance: -
j_gene: TRBJ2-7
CDR3nt: TGTGCTAGCGAACTAGCGGGGCGCTCCTACGAGCAGTACTTC
CDR3aa: CASELAGRSYEQYF

v_gene: TRBV6-5
d_gene: -
abundance: -
j_gene: TRBJ1-2
CDR3nt: TGTGCCAGCAGTTCCGAGGTGGATAACTATGGCTACACCTTC
CDR3aa: CASSSEVDNYGYTF

v_gene: TRBV15
d_gene: -
abundance: -
j_gene: TRBJ1-2
CDR3nt: TGTGCCACCAGCAGCCAAGAGAAAGTACTCTATGGCTACACCTTC
CDR3aa: CATSSQEKVLYGYTF

v_gene: TRBV2
d_gene: -
abundance: -
j_gene: TRBJ1-5
CDR3nt: TGTGCCTGGAGTCTGGGAAATCAGCCCCAGCATTTT
CDR3aa: CAWSLGNQPQHF

v_gene: TRBV19
d_gene: -
abundance: few
j_gene: TRBJ1-5
CDR3nt: TGTGCCAGTTCCGTCCCGGGGAATCAGCCCCAGCATTTT
CDR3aa: CASSVPGNQPQHF

v_gene: TRBV7-9
d_gene: -
abundance: -
j_gene: TRBJ1-2
CDR3nt: TGCGCCAGCAGCCATGAGAAAGTAGGGGACGGCTACACCTTC
CDR3aa: CASSHEKVGDGYTF

v_gene: TRBV9
d_gene: -
abundance: many
j_gene: TRBJ2-6
CDR3nt: TGTGCCAGCAGCGTAGAGCGAGGGCCTGGGGCCAACGTCCTGACTTTC
CDR3aa: CASSVERGPGANVLTF

v_gene: TRBV25-1
d_gene: -
abundance: -
j_gene: TRBJ2-7
CDR3nt: TGTGCCAGCATTAAAGGGAACGAGCAGTACTTC
CDR3aa: CASIKGNEQYF

v_gene: TRBV10-1
d_gene: -
abundance: few
j_gene: TRBJ1-4
CDR3nt: TGCGCCAGCAGCCCCGGGGCGTCAACTAATGAAAAACTGTTTTTT
CDR3aa: CASSPGASTNEKLFF

v_gene: TRBV7-2
d_gene: -
abundance: -
j_gene: TRBJ1-1
CDR3nt: TGTGCCAGCAGCTTCCTGCTGCGGAACACTGAAGCTTTCTTT
CDR3aa: CASSFLLRNTEAFF